This T cell receptor (beta chain) was recorded in a study of blood T cell repertoires in COVID-19. Study background: T cells, B-cell-depleted T cells, or PBMCs provided the cDNA or gDNA that served as material.

As originally analysed: Estimation of nucleated cell counts relied on the amplification of reference gene primers. Clones were sequenced by immunoSEQ multiplex PCR, and TCRdb holds only the in-frame ones, with some missing. V, J and clone size derive from that table, while D and trimming were established from the DNA sequence. The top ten hold roughly 4.3% of the sample, which has approximately 270,000 clones, approximately 85% seen once. Participants spanned ages about 18 to 90 years and resided in some 22 US areas. CDR1 is SGHDT, CDR2 YYEEEE, per germline. The CDR3 covers 17 residues. V trimming: 6 bases; J trimming: 5 bases; junction bases outside the gene matches: 15.

The sequenced material came from PBMCs or T cells enriched from blood (not recorded which). This rearrangement joins TRBV5-6 to TRBJ1-4; 8 bases align to TRBD1. The receptor was derived from a woman under 40 who had recovered from COVID-19. CDR3 nucleotide sequence: TGTGCCAGCACAATTCTCAGGGGGCCGGCGGGAAATGAAAAACTGTTTTTT. Protein: CASTILRGPAGNEKLFF.